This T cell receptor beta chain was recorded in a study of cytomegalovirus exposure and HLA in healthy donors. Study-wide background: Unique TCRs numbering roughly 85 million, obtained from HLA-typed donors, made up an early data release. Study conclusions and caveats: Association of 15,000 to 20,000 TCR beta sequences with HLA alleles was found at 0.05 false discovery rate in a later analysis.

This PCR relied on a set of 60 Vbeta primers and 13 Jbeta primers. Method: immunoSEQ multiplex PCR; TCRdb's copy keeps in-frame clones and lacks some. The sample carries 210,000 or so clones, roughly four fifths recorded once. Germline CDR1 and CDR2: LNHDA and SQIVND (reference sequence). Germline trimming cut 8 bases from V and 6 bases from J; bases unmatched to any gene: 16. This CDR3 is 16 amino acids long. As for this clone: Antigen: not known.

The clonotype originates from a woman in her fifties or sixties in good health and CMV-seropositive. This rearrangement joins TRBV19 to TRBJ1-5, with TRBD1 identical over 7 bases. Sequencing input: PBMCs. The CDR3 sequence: CASAPHRGQSVQPQHF. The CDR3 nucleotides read TGTGCCAGTGCACCCCACAGGGGACAGAGTGTTCAGCCCCAGCATTTT.